This T cell receptor beta chain was obtained from a study of T cell responses to AZD1222 COVID-19 vaccine. Study-wide background: Researchers grouped second doses given at about 4 or about 12 weeks into one pool. Study findings and constraints: In all cases, repertoires were sampled only after the peak T cell response. Baseline serology detected seropositivity in only six AZD1222 recipients. Among the donors, most were white British and more were female, and clonal diversity was possibly underestimated.

Clones were read by immunoSEQ multiplex PCR, and TCRdb kept only the in-frame ones, dropping some. The sample yields roughly 180,000 clones, around 95% seen once. As for this clone: Antigen: not known. One end of the junction does not line up with germline, which may come from a read error.

This CDR3 is built from 15 residues. CDR1 and CDR2 (germline): WSHSY, SAAADI. The specimen comprised peripheral blood, sampled on day 0 of AZD1222 vaccination. V and J are TRBV10-2 and TRBJ1-2, with 7 bases fitting TRBD1. This clonotype was sampled from an adult in good health. The CDR3 coding sequence is TGCGCCAGCGGTGAGACCCGGGACAGAAACTATGGCTACACCTTC. Protein sequence: CASGETRDRNYGYTF.